The rows below give T cell receptor beta chains drawn from one sample of a study of Graves' ophthalmopathy and Graves' hyperthyroidism. From the multiplex PCR reads, TCRdb called clonotypes with MiXCR, one entry per CDR3 protein. The top ten clones hold about 4% of a sample with 580,000 or so distinct CDR3 sequences, 35% to 40% of them seen once. Sequencing used peripheral blood or thyroid tissue (not recorded which). The receptors shown here come from an adult man with Graves' hyperthyroidism. Each CDR3 is given with its conserved first and last residue. The order of the fields is V gene, J gene, clone size, D gene, CDR3 DNA, CDR3 protein. A D gene is named only where the DNA matches it firmly. Clone size, where shown, is once, few, many, or a class for clones that have expanded.

>TRBV20-1|TRBJ2-7|few|.
TGCAGTCCCACGTCCGGGGGCGCCGAGCAGTACTTC
CSPTSGGAEQYF
>TRBV12-3/TRBV12-4|TRBJ2-7|many|.
TGTGCCAGCAGTTTAAAGGGCCACGAGCAGTACTTC
CASSLKGHEQYF
>TRBV10-3|TRBJ1-2|.|TRBD1
TGTGCCATCAGTGGGGACAGGGGGGACTATGGCTACACCTTC
CAISGDRGDYGYTF
>TRBV6-5|TRBJ2-6|few|TRBD1
TGTGCCAGCAGTTCACGGGCCCCTGGTCAGGGGGCAGAGTCTGGGGCCAACGTCCTGACTTTC
CASSSRAPGQGAESGANVLTF
>TRBV15|TRBJ2-2|.|.
TGTGCCACCAGCAGAGAGGCCAGGGCAGGGACCGGGGAGCTGTTTTTT
CATSREARAGTGELFF
>TRBV7-3|TRBJ2-2|many|.
TGTGCCAGCAGCTTATTAGGTTCTGGGCACGGGGAGCTGTTTTTT
CASSLLGSGHGELFF
>TRBV29-1|TRBJ2-5|.|.
TGCAGCGTTGAAGGCAGGGGGGAAGAGACCCAGTACTTC
CSVEGRGEETQYF
>TRBV7-3|TRBJ1-2|.|.
TGTGCCAGCAGCCCGAACACCGGGAATTCTGGCTACACCTTC
CASSPNTGNSGYTF
>TRBV7-3|TRBJ1-4|.|.
TGTGCCAGCCGCCTGGGGACTAATGAAAAACTGTTTTTT
CASRLGTNEKLFF
>TRBV12-3/TRBV12-4|TRBJ1-2|many|.
TGTGCCAGCAGTTTAGAGGCAGGAGCTTTCTATGGCTACACCTTC
CASSLEAGAFYGYTF
>TRBV20-1|TRBJ2-7|.|.
TGCAGTGCCAGCAGTGAACTAACCTACGAGCAGTACTTC
CSASSELTYEQYF
>TRBV15|TRBJ2-7|few|TRBD2
TGTGCCACCAGCAGAGGACTAGCGTTGGAGCAGTACTTC
CATSRGLALEQYF
>TRBV29-1|TRBJ1-2|many|TRBD1
TGCAGCGTTGAAGAGCAAGGGCACTTCGGGACAGGGGGCGCAGGCTATGGCTACACCTTC
CSVEEQGHFGTGGAGYGYTF
>TRBV19|TRBJ2-5|few|TRBD2
TGTGCCAGTAGTATCGTTCTAGCGGGACGGCCACGGCAAGAGACCCAGTACTTC
CASSIVLAGRPRQETQYF
>TRBV29-1|TRBJ2-5|.|TRBD2
TGCAGCGTACCCAGCGGGAAAGAGACCCAGTACTTC
CSVPSGKETQYF
>TRBV12-3/TRBV12-4|TRBJ1-4|many|TRBD1
TGTGCCAGCAGGGCGGACAGGGAGGTAAAACTGTTTTTT
CASRADREVKLFF